Below, 24 T cell receptor beta chains from the same sample are listed, as sequenced in a study of blood T cell repertoires in COVID-19. Clones were sequenced by immunoSEQ multiplex PCR, and TCRdb holds only the in-frame ones, with some missing. The table includes about 60,000 clones, 87% detected once. The sample was peripheral blood. These receptors were obtained from a human donor with acute or convalescent COVID-19. The donor label of this sample is uncertain.

The rearrangement links TRBV6-2 or TRBV6-3 to TRBJ2-7; 8 bases are shared with TRBD2. Unmatched junction bases numbered 12, after V lost 6 bases and J lost 5 bases. Germline CDR1 reads MNHEY; CDR2 reads SVGEGT. This CDR3 region has 15 residues. The CDR3 nucleotides read TGTGCCAGCAGCCTCCCCGGGACTAGGGCCCACGAGCAGTACTTC. Translated, it gives CASSLPGTRAHEQYF.

This clone was seen a handful of times. The chain links TRBV27 to TRBJ2-2; D uncertain. The CDR3 is 12 residues long. V lost 2 bases to trimming and J lost 7 bases, with 5 bases between them. Germline loops: CDR1 MNHEY, CDR2 SMNVEV (reference sequence). The CDR3 loop reads CASSLLNGELFF. CDR3 sequence (DNA): TGTGCCAGCAGTTTACTAAACGGGGAGCTGTTTTTT.

The chain couples TRBV5-6 to TRBJ2-1; TRBD1 matches 11 bases. The CDR3 sequence is 16 residues long. V gave up 6 bases and J gave up 5 bases; unmatched junction bases: 10. Looked up from germline, CDR1 is SGHDT and CDR2 is YYEEEE. For the CDR3, the DNA is TGTGCCAGCATCCTGGGGGCGGGACAGGGGGACAATGAGCAGTTCTTC. It is translated as CASILGAGQGDNEQFF.

V gene TRBV19 combines with J gene TRBJ2-2; TRBD1 matches 8 bases. The CDR3 is 18 amino acids. Looked up from germline, CDR1 is LNHDA and CDR2 is SQIVND (reference sequence). The V and J ends lost 6 bases and 5 bases, in that order; junction bases with no gene match: 17. CDR3 sequence (DNA): TGTGCCAGTAGCCGTCTGAGGTCCGAGACAGGGGCAACCGGGGAGCTGTTTTTT. As protein: CASSRLRSETGATGELFF. The variable domain in full, with the rest retrieved from reference TRBV19 and TRBJ2-2, is DGGITQSPKYLFRKEGQNVTLSCEQNLNHDAMYWYRQDPGQGLRLIYYSQIVNDFQKGDIAEGYSVSREKKESFPLTVTSAQKNPTAFYLCASSRLRSETGATGELFFGEGSRLTVL.

This clone was observed a single time. The V call is TRBV15, the J call TRBJ2-5; 10 bases align to TRBD2. The V and J ends lost 0 bases and 5 bases, in that order; junction bases with no gene match: 15. This CDR3 contains 19 residues. Germline V CDR1 and CDR2: LNHNV, YYDKDF (reference sequence). The CDR3 loop reads CATSRDLRRASGRSETQYF. The CDR3 coding sequence is TGTGCCACCAGCAGAGATCTCAGGCGGGCTAGCGGGAGATCGGAGACCCAGTACTTC.

DNA for the CDR3: TGTGCCAGCCTCAGGGGGCCTGCAGATACGCAGTATTTT. Amino acids: CASLRGPADTQYF. The chain employs TRBV12-3 or TRBV12-4 and TRBJ2-3, with 8 bases identical to TRBD1. The CDR3 is 13 amino acids. V trimming: 8 bases; J trimming: 4 bases; junction bases outside the gene matches: 5.

V and J are TRBV2 and TRBJ2-3, with 12 bases lining up with TRBD1. The CDR3 contains 16 residues. V gave up 7 bases and J gave up 6 bases; unmatched junction bases: 11. Germline V gives CDR1 SNHLY, CDR2 FYNNEI. The CDR3 nucleotides read TGTGCCAGCACCAAAGGGGGGACAGGGGGCCCGGATACGCAGTATTTT. Translating it yields CASTKGGTGGPDTQYF. The full variable domain, in which reference TRBV2 and TRBJ2-3 provide the parts outside the CDR3, is EPEVTQTPSHQVTQMGQEVILRCVPISNHLYFYWYRQILGQKVEFLVSFYNNEISEKSEIFDDQFSVERPDGSNFTLKIRSTKLEDSAMYFCASTKGGTGGPDTQYFGPGTRLTVL.

This clone was seen more than once but under ten times. This chain links TRBV2 with TRBJ1-1, with no clear D. The V and J ends lost 7 bases and 5 bases respectively, with 8 bases between them. CDR3 length equals 11 residues. Germline V gene data show CDR1 as SNHLY and CDR2 as FYNNEI. CDR3 sequence: CASKEYTEAFF. The CDR3 region has the DNA TGTGCCAGCAAAGAGTATACTGAAGCTTTCTTT.

V is TRBV7-9 and J is TRBJ1-5; D might be TRBD1 (6 bases). V was clipped by 1 base and J by 6 bases, with 7 bases between them. The CDR3 runs to 13 residues. Germline V gene sequence: CDR1 SEHNR, CDR2 FQNEAQ (reference sequence). The CDR3 protein is CASSLDRVQPQHF. In DNA form, the CDR3 reads TGTGCCAGCAGCTTAGACAGGGTTCAGCCCCAGCATTTT.

The chain uses TRBV4-1 and TRBJ2-6; TRBD2 is a possible D gene (6 bases). CDR1 is MGHRA and CDR2 is YSYEKL in the germline V gene. Between the trimmed V and J ends, which lost 0 bases and 0 bases, there was a span of 24 bases. This CDR3 is 22 amino acids long. CDR3 nucleotides: TGCGCCAGCAGCCAAGAGCCGGGACTCCGCCCCGGGGCCCTCTCTGGGGCCAACGTCCTGACTTTC. Translating gives CASSQEPGLRPGALSGANVLTF.

The chain employs TRBV29-1 and TRBJ1-6; perhaps TRBD1 as D (6 bases). CDR3 length: 13 residues. V lost 4 bases, J lost 8 bases, and 12 bases lay in between. The germline V gene encodes CDR1 SQVTM and CDR2 ANQGSEA. This CDR3 is CSVGAGVDSPLHF. CDR3 sequence (DNA): TGCAGCGTTGGGGCAGGGGTCGATTCACCCCTCCACTTT.

V gene TRBV4-1 combines with J gene TRBJ2-7, with D perhaps TRBD1 (5 bases). The CDR3 loop spans 17 amino acids. The ends were cut back, 0 bases at V and 6 bases at J, with 21 bases in the middle. Germline V gives CDR1 MGHRA, CDR2 YSYEKL. The CDR3 reads CASSQDPRVGLMAEQYF. CDR3 sequence (DNA): TGCGCCAGCAGCCAAGATCCTCGGGTGGGGCTTATGGCCGAGCAGTACTTC.

The CDR3 sequence: CASSEQGLGTYEQYV. The CDR3 DNA sequence: TGTGCCAGCAGTGAACAGGGGTTGGGAACCTACGAGCAGTACGTC. J is TRBJ2-7 and V is TRBV6-1; D perhaps matches TRBD1 (6 bases). Germline-derived CDR1 and CDR2 are MNHNS and SASEGT. Trimming cost V 2 bases and J 2 bases, with 13 bases left between them. The CDR3 extends over 15 amino acids.

CDR3 sequence (DNA): TGCGCCAGCAGCGTCCGGGACTCCAAAGAGACCCAGTACTTC. Its protein is CASSVRDSKETQYF. The gene calls are TRBV5-1 and TRBJ2-5, with a weak D call TRBD2 (6 bases). This CDR3 has 14 amino acids. Per germline, CDR1 SGHRS and CDR2 YFSETQ. V dropped 4 bases and J dropped 3 bases, with 13 bases sitting between them.

The chain recombines TRBV11-2 with TRBJ2-1, with D maybe TRBD1 (5 bases). Trimming stripped 5 bases from V and 4 bases from J, with 21 bases between. Germline V CDR1 and CDR2: SGHAT, FQNNGV. The CDR3 runs to 17 residues. As DNA, the CDR3 is TGTGCCAGCAGCACACGACAGTATTCTTCTAGATACAATGAGCAGTTCTTC. Its translation is CASSTRQYSSRYNEQFF.

The chain recombines TRBV7-3 with TRBJ2-1; 7 bases are shared with TRBD2. The germline V gene has CDR1 SGHTA and CDR2 FQGTGA. The CDR3 contains 16 residues. Unmatched junction bases numbered 16, after V lost 5 bases and J lost 9 bases. The CDR3 nucleotides are TGTGCCAGCAGCCTGACGGACTCCTACGGGGAGGGTGAGCAGTTCTTC. This translates into CASSLTDSYGEGEQFF.

This clone has more than one count but fewer than ten. The rearrangement links TRBV5-4 to TRBJ1-6; D uncertain. V was pared by 7 bases and J by 10 bases, with 12 bases between. This CDR3 is 12 amino acids long. The germline gives CDR1 SGHNT, CDR2 YYREEE (reference sequence). The CDR3 reads CASRAGYSPLHF. In nucleotides, the CDR3 is TGTGCCAGCCGCGCAGGTTACTCACCCCTCCACTTT.

The gene calls are TRBV10-3 and TRBJ1-1, with 11 bases matching TRBD1. This CDR3 is built from 18 residues. V trimming: 4 bases; J trimming: 0 bases; junction bases outside the gene matches: 10. Germline loops: CDR1 ENHRY, CDR2 SYGVKD. The CDR3 coding sequence is TGTGCCATCAGTGGGTCGGACAGGGGGCCGAGCATGAACACTGAAGCTTTCTTT. Amino acids: CAISGSDRGPSMNTEAFF.

The rearrangement joins TRBV21-1 to TRBJ2-7; TRBD2, the table's D call, was not compared with the DNA. TRBV21-1 is given as a pseudogene. This CDR3 has 13 amino acids. The CDR3 sequence: CASSSTSGNEQYF. CDR3 in DNA: TGTGCCAGCAGCTCGACTAGCGGGAACGAGCAGTACTTC.

This clone came up once. The chain couples TRBV5-1 to TRBJ1-5, with 9 bases aligning to TRBD1. The germline CDR1 and CDR2 sequences are SGHRS and YFSETQ. V was pared by 7 bases and J by 11 bases, with 7 bases of the junction left unmatched. There are 12 residues in the CDR3. The CDR3 region is CASGTGQSAQHF. DNA of the CDR3: TGCGCCAGCGGGACAGGGCAATCAGCCCAGCATTTT. Full variable domain (rest looked up from reference TRBV5-1 and TRBJ1-5): KAGVTQTPRYLIKTRGQQVTLSCSPISGHRSVSWYQQTPGQGLQFLFEYFSETQRNKGNFPGRFSGRQFSNSRSEMNVSTLELGDSALYLCASGTGQSAQHFGDGTRLSIL.

V usage is TRBV7-2 and J usage is TRBJ2-1, with 13 nucleotides matching TRBD2. The CDR3 loop spans 16 amino acids. CDR1 is SGHTA and CDR2 is FQGNSA in the germline V gene. J was trimmed by 7 bases and V by 5 bases; bases with no gene match: 8. The CDR3 DNA is TGTGCCAGCAGCACCCAACTAGCGGGGGGGCCGAATGAGCAGTTCTTC. Residues: CASSTQLAGGPNEQFF.

This sequence joins TRBV12-3 or TRBV12-4 and TRBJ2-1; D unresolved. Trimming cost V 6 bases and J 8 bases, with 11 bases left between them. CDR3 size: 12 residues. The CDR3 protein is CASSQVPDEQFF. CDR3 DNA: TGTGCCAGCAGCCAGGTCCCGGATGAGCAGTTCTTC.

This chain links TRBV2 with TRBJ2-1, with 9 bases matching TRBD2. CDR1 SNHLY and CDR2 FYNNEI come from the germline V gene. This CDR3 is 15 amino acids long. The J segment lost 9 bases and the V segment lost 5 bases, leaving 11 bases of the junction unmatched. CDR3 sequence (DNA): TGTGCCAGCAGTCTACAGGCTAGCGGGAATGGTGAGCAGTTCTTC. Amino acid sequence: CASSLQASGNGEQFF.

This chain uses TRBV19 with TRBJ1-2; 9 bases line up with TRBD1. J was trimmed by 7 bases and V by 7 bases; bases with no gene match: 10. Germline lookup yields CDR1 LNHDA and CDR2 SQIVND (reference sequence). The CDR3 sequence is 14 residues long. CDR3 bases: TGTGCCAGTATCCCCCGGGACAGGGTATCTGGCTACACCTTC. As protein: CASIPRDRVSGYTF. The full variable domain, completed using reference TRBV19 and TRBJ1-2, is DGGITQSPKYLFRKEGQNVTLSCEQNLNHDAMYWYRQDPGQGLRLIYYSQIVNDFQKGDIAEGYSVSREKKESFPLTVTSAQKNPTAFYLCASIPRDRVSGYTFGSGTRLTVV.